The 11 T cell receptor beta chains below come from one sample, sequenced in a study of brain T cells in children with intractable seizures. Profiled with immunoSEQ multiplex PCR; TCRdb holds only in-frame clones, not every one. The table lists just under 65,000 clones, roughly 95% of them singletons. The source material was peripheral blood, sampled at surgery. The receptors come from a boy under two years old with focal cortical dysplasia and intractable seizures.

The chain carries TRBV24-1 and TRBJ2-4, with TRBD2 matching over 11 bases. V trimming: 5 bases; J trimming: 0 bases; junction bases outside the gene matches: 11. Looked up from germline, CDR1 is KGHDR and CDR2 is SFDVKD. The CDR3 runs 19 residues. Here the CDR3 DNA reads TGTGCCACCAGTGCCTTAGCGGGGGGGAAATCACTAGCCAAAAACATTCAGTACTTC. Amino acid sequence: CATSALAGGKSLAKNIQYF.

The V gene is TRBV5-1, the J gene TRBJ1-1, with TRBD1 identical over 7 bases. V was clipped by 1 base and J by 0 bases; unmatched bases: 9. This CDR3 is built from 17 residues. The germline gives CDR1 SGHRS, CDR2 YFSETQ. The DNA for the CDR3 is TGCGCCAGCAGCTTGAATTCGGCAGGGGGTTTGAACACTGAAGCTTTCTTT. Its protein product is CASSLNSAGGLNTEAFF.

V gene TRBV7-7 combines with J gene TRBJ2-3, with no clear D. This CDR3 region has 16 residues. From germline, CDR1 is SSHAT and CDR2 FNYEAQ (reference sequence). V was shortened by 5 bases and J by 1 base, with 16 bases between the two germline ends. The CDR3 DNA sequence: TGTGCCAGCAGCCGTACGACACCATCATGCACAGATACGCAGTATTTT. Amino acids: CASSRTTPSCTDTQYF.

The chain employs TRBV14 and TRBJ1-6; 8 bases are a match to TRBD1. The CDR3 has 17 amino acids. V was pared by 2 bases and J by 7 bases, with 10 bases of the junction left unmatched. Germline CDR1 is SGHDN and CDR2 is FVKESK. The CDR3 is CASSQITVTGGNSPLHF. CDR3 bases: TGTGCCAGCAGCCAAATTACTGTTACAGGGGGAAATTCACCCCTCCACTTT.

The chain carries TRBV7-8 and TRBJ1-2; the D is unclear. This CDR3 has 16 residues. V was clipped by 7 bases and J by 0 bases, with 18 bases between them. Looked up from germline, CDR1 is SGHVS and CDR2 is FQNEAQ. This CDR3 is CASNWGEDGANYGYTF. CDR3 sequence (DNA): TGTGCCAGCAATTGGGGAGAGGACGGAGCTAACTATGGCTACACCTTC.

The gene calls are TRBV15 and TRBJ2-7; 8 nucleotides agree with TRBD2. With 0 bases clipped from V and 6 bases from J, the junction kept 22 bases outside the gene matches. CDR3 length equals 20 residues. Germline CDR1 and CDR2: LNHNV and YYDKDF (reference sequence). The CDR3 nucleotides read TGTGCCACCAGCAGAGATTATAGCGGGATTGAGACCAATCTTGTCTCCGAGCAGTACTTC. It yields the protein CATSRDYSGIETNLVSEQYF.

The chain carries TRBV6-1 and TRBJ1-3; possible D gene TRBD1, 6 bases. The CDR3 has 14 residues. The germline CDR1 and CDR2 sequences are MNHNS and SASEGT. Trimming took off 3 bases at V and 6 bases at J, with 12 bases between the two ends. The CDR3 DNA is TGTGCCAGCAGTGAGACCGGGGGCGTAAACACCATATATTTT. Translation gives CASSETGGVNTIYF.

V gene TRBV4-3 combines with J gene TRBJ2-1; 8 bases align to TRBD2. Germline-derived CDR1 and CDR2 are LGHNA and YSLEER. The CDR3 consists of 20 residues. The J segment lost 4 bases and the V segment lost 0 bases, leaving 17 bases of the junction unmatched. The CDR3 nucleotides read TGCGCCAGCAGCCAAGATGCGCGGGGGACAAGACTAGCGCGGTACAATGAGCAGTTCTTC. This codes for CASSQDARGTRLARYNEQFF.

The gene calls are TRBV7-9 and TRBJ2-7; D possibly uses TRBD1 or TRBD2 (6 bases each). Trimming stripped 6 bases from V and 4 bases from J, with 22 bases between. The germline gives CDR1 SEHNR, CDR2 FQNEAQ (reference sequence). The CDR3 totals 16 residues. The CDR3 is CASRPEGGTSAYEQYF. Written as DNA, the CDR3 is TGTGCCAGCAGACCCGAAGGAGGGACATCGGCATACGAGCAGTACTTC. The full variable domain, in which reference TRBV7-9 and TRBJ2-7 provide the parts outside the CDR3, is DTGVSQNPRHKITKRGQNVTFRCDPISEHNRLYWYRQTLGQGPEFLTYFQNEAQLEKSRLLSDRFSAERPKGSFSTLEIQRTEQGDSAMYLCASRPEGGTSAYEQYFGPGTRLTVT.

CDR3 sequence reads: CASSLLANRDVQRLDEQYF. As DNA, the CDR3 is TGTGCCAGCAGTTTATTGGCGAATAGAGATGTACAGCGGCTGGACGAGCAGTACTTC. This rearrangement joins TRBV27 to TRBJ2-7, with a possible D match to TRBD2 (5 bases). Trimming removed 1 base at V and 5 bases at J, with 27 bases between. This CDR3 contains 19 residues. CDR1 and CDR2 from the germline V gene are MNHEY and SMNVEV (reference sequence).

The gene calls are TRBV20-1 and TRBJ2-5; possibly TRBD2 for D (5 bases). CDR3 length: 14 residues. Germline V gene sequence: CDR1 DFQATT, CDR2 SNEGSKA (reference sequence). Trimming took 3 bases from V and 4 from J, leaving 15 bases between them. CDR3 sequence: CSASGPGMGETQYF. CDR3 bases: TGCAGTGCTAGTGGTCCCGGGATGGGAGAGACCCAGTACTTC.